A selection of T cell receptor beta chains follows, all from one sample in a study of T cell responses to AZD1222 COVID-19 vaccine. Only in-frame clones appear in the TCRdb table, and some are missing; sequencing was by immunoSEQ multiplex PCR. The repertoire holds about 110,000 clones, with approximately 84% as singletons. The input for sequencing was peripheral blood, taken on day 0 of AZD1222 vaccination. These receptors came from an adult in good health. The CDR3 runs from the conserved cysteine through the conserved F or W. A D gene is named only where the DNA matches it firmly. Not all rows give a size; the values are once, few, many and, for expanded clones, a class.

CDR3 protein,CDR3 DNA,clone size,D gene,J gene,V gene,CDR3 length
CASKDTGGLSGNTIYF,TGTGCCAGCAAGGATACCGGCGGGCTCTCTGGAAACACCATATATTTT,once,NA,TRBJ1-3,TRBV28,16
CASSRVSGNTIYF,TGTGCCAGCAGCAGGGTCTCTGGAAACACCATATATTTT,NA,NA,TRBJ1-3,TRBV13,13
CASSQDLGGLSYEQYF,TGTGCCAGCAGCCAAGACCTAGGGGGCCTCTCCTACGAGCAGTACTTC,NA,TRBD1,TRBJ2-7,TRBV4-2,16
CASSNGLRGETQYF,TGTGCCAGCAGTAATGGTCTGCGAGGAGAGACCCAGTACTTC,NA,NA,TRBJ2-5,TRBV6-5,14
CASSMKGQEGFNQPQHF,TGTGCCAGTAGTATGAAGGGACAGGAGGGGTTTAATCAGCCCCAGCATTTT,NA,TRBD1,TRBJ1-5,TRBV19,17
CASSADGRGTGENTEAFF,TGTGCCAGTAGTGCCGACGGTCGGGGGACAGGGGAGAACACTGAAGCTTTCTTT,NA,TRBD1,TRBJ1-1,TRBV19,18
CAISEFGGRGTEAFF,TGTGCCATCAGTGAGTTCGGGGGCAGGGGAACTGAAGCTTTCTTT,NA,NA,TRBJ1-1,TRBV10-3,15
CASSPGSSREQYF,TGTGCCAGCTCACCGGGTTCGAGCCGGGAGCAGTACTTC,NA,NA,TRBJ2-7,TRBV18,13
CASSSEYEQYF,TGTGCCAGCAGCTCTGAATACGAGCAGTACTTC,NA,NA,TRBJ2-7,TRBV7-9,11
CASSLGGAGNQPQHF,TGCGCCAGCAGCTTGGGCGGAGCGGGCAATCAGCCCCAGCATTTT,NA,NA,TRBJ1-5,TRBV5-1,15
CASAGYNQPQHF,TGTGCCAGTGCAGGGTACAATCAGCCCCAGCATTTT,NA,NA,TRBJ1-5,TRBV19,12
CAWSVDSPKAFF,TGTGCCTGGAGTGTAGATAGCCCGAAGGCTTTCTTT,NA,NA,TRBJ1-1,TRBV30,12
CASSAYRGRVKNIQYF,TGTGCCAGTAGTGCCTACAGGGGGCGCGTCAAAAACATTCAGTACTTC,NA,TRBD1,TRBJ2-4,TRBV19,16
CASSLKAGGVREQYF,TGTGCCAGCAGTTTAAAAGCGGGAGGTGTCCGGGAGCAGTACTTC,NA,TRBD2,TRBJ2-7,TRBV28,15
CASSLGFSSGYSDTQYF,TGTGCCAGCAGCTTAGGATTCTCGAGCGGCTACTCAGATACGCAGTATTTT,once,NA,TRBJ2-3,TRBV7-2,17
CASSWKASSYNEQFF,TGTGCCAGTAGTTGGAAGGCTAGCTCCTACAATGAGCAGTTCTTC,NA,NA,TRBJ2-1,TRBV19,15
CASSLTGDYEQYF,TGTGCCAGCAGCTTAACAGGGGACTACGAGCAGTACTTC,NA,TRBD1,TRBJ2-7,TRBV5-8,13
CASSQDVGGAGQGSRNTIYF,TGTGCCAGCAGCCAAGACGTAGGCGGGGCGGGCCAGGGGTCTCGAAACACCATATATTTT,NA,NA,TRBJ1-3,TRBV4-2,20
CASSLGSSNSPLHF,TGCGCCAGCAGCTTGGGATCGTCCAATTCACCCCTCCACTTT,NA,NA,TRBJ1-6,TRBV5-1,14
CASSTDRDPSEKLFF,TGTGCCAGTAGTACGGACAGGGATCCATCGGAAAAACTGTTTTTT,NA,TRBD1,TRBJ1-4,TRBV19,15
CASSQGTGNEKLFF,TGTGCCAGCAGCCAGGGGACAGGCAATGAAAAACTGTTTTTT,NA,TRBD1,TRBJ1-4,TRBV5-4,14
CASRQTGASEKLFF,TGTGCCAGCAGACAGACAGGGGCGAGTGAAAAACTGTTTTTT,NA,TRBD1,TRBJ1-4,TRBV6-5,14
CASSWGTGADTGELFF,TGCGCCAGCAGCTGGGGGACAGGGGCGGACACCGGGGAGCTGTTTTTT,NA,TRBD1,TRBJ2-2,TRBV5-1,16
CASSKDSNQPQHF,TGTGCCAGCAGTAAAGATAGCAATCAGCCCCAGCATTTT,NA,NA,TRBJ1-5,TRBV5-8,13
CASSVGGKTYGYTF,TGTGCCAGCAGCGTAGGAGGGAAAACCTATGGCTACACCTTC,once,NA,TRBJ1-2,TRBV9,14
CSVYKAGGPGDTQYF,TGCAGCGTTTACAAAGCGGGAGGGCCTGGGGATACGCAGTATTTT,NA,TRBD2,TRBJ2-3,TRBV29-1,15
CASSHGTPVSGANVLTF,TGCGCCAGCAGTCACGGGACACCTGTCTCTGGGGCCAACGTCCTGACTTTC,NA,NA,TRBJ2-6,TRBV4-1,17
CASRTVDYEQYF,TGTGCCAGCCGGACAGTGGACTACGAGCAGTACTTC,NA,NA,TRBJ2-7,TRBV6-5,12
CASSQGWGSGNTIYF,TGTGCCAGCAGCCAAGGATGGGGAAGTGGAAACACCATATATTTT,NA,NA,TRBJ1-3,TRBV14,15
CASSEDSLAVFLSSGANVLTF,TGTGCCAGCAGCGAAGATTCCTTAGCGGTCTTTTTAAGCTCTGGGGCCAACGTCCTGACTTTC,once,NA,TRBJ2-6,TRBV14,21
CATSRQGHVYEQYF,TGTGCCACCAGCAGACAGGGACACGTCTACGAGCAGTACTTC,NA,NA,TRBJ2-7,TRBV15,14